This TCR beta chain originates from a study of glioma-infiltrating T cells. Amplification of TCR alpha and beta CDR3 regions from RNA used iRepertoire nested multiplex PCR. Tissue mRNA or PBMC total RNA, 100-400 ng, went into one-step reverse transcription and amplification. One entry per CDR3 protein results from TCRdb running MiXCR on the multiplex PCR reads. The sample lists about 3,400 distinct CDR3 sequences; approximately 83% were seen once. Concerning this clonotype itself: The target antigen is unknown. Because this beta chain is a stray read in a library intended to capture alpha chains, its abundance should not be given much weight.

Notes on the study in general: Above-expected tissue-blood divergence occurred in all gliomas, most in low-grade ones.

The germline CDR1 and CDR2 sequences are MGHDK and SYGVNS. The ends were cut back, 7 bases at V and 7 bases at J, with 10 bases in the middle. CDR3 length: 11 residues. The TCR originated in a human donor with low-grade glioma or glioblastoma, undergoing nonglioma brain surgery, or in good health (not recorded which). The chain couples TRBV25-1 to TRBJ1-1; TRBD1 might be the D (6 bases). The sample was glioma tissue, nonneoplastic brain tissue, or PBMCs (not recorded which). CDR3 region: CASTDRYEAFF. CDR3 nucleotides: TGTGCCAGCACCGACAGGTATGAAGCTTTCTTT.